This T cell receptor (beta chain) stems from a study of blood T cell repertoires in COVID-19. The CDR3 runs to 13 residues. In germline, CDR1 is MNHEY, CDR2 SVGEGT. Trimming removed 6 bases from V and 7 bases from J, with 13 bases in between. Original handling: Quantification of nucleated cells was approximated via reference gene primer amplification. Sequencing was performed with immunoSEQ multiplex PCR; in TCRdb, only in-frame clones are kept and a portion is missing. Clone size and the V and J calls come from that table; the DNA yielded D and trimming. Of some 260,000 clones listed, 82% were seen once; the top ten hold approximately 3.1%.

This chain uses TRBV6-2 or TRBV6-3 with TRBJ1-5; possibly TRBD1 for D (6 bases). Sequencing was done on a sample of peripheral blood. The clonotype was recovered from a woman in her late teens or twenties with acute or convalescent COVID-19. The chain's CDR3 is CASSWDIGQPQHF. In DNA form, the CDR3 reads TGTGCCAGCAGCTGGGACATAGGCCAGCCCCAGCATTTT.